This entry lists 22 T cell receptor beta chains sequenced from one sample in a study of early T cells in non-severe SARS-CoV-2 infection. TCRdb redid the calling of the 5' RACE reads with MiXCR, one entry per CDR3 protein. The data hold approximately 46,000 distinct CDR3 sequences, with about a tenth observed a single time. The sequenced sample was whole blood. These receptors were obtained from an adult who was a healthcare worker with PCR-confirmed SARS-CoV-2 infection or an uninfected control (not recorded which).

J is TRBJ2-5 and V is TRBV7-2; D gene uncertain. Trimming took off 0 bases at V and 12 bases at J, with 17 bases between the two ends. The germline V gene encodes CDR1 SGHTA and CDR2 FQGNSA. This CDR3 is built from 14 residues. CDR3 nucleotides: TGTGCCAGCAGCTTAGCGCCCCCGGGTCGCCCCAAGTACTTC. Its translation is CASSLAPPGRPKYF.

This chain connects TRBV4-2 to TRBJ2-2; D may match TRBD1 or TRBD2 (5 bases each). V lost 0 bases and J lost 8, with 13 bases in between. The CDR3 length is 15 residues. The germline CDR1 and CDR2 sequences are LGHNA and YNFKEQ. CDR3 in amino acids: CASSQEGTPAGELFF. CDR3 in DNA: TGTGCCAGCAGCCAAGAGGGGACCCCGGCGGGGGAGCTGTTTTTT.

This clonotype has a count of ten or more. This chain connects TRBV14 to TRBJ1-4; 8 bases are a match to TRBD1. Per germline, CDR1 SGHDN and CDR2 FVKESK. The CDR3 totals 15 residues. After removal of 6 bases from V and 6 bases from J, the junction contained 9 bases not matched to a gene. The CDR3 region has the DNA TGTGCCAGCAGTTCTCAGGGGGCAGGTGATGAAAAACTGTTTTTT. Translating gives CASSSQGAGDEKLFF.

The chain is built from TRBV12-3 or TRBV12-4 and TRBJ1-2; 8 bases match TRBD1. V lost 5 bases, J lost 4 bases, and 9 bases stayed unmatched. The CDR3 is 15 amino acids. CDR3 sequence: CASSLWTGSGYGYTF. The CDR3 DNA reads TGTGCCAGCAGTCTCTGGACAGGGAGTGGCTATGGCTACACCTTC.

The chain combines TRBV29-1 with TRBJ1-2, with 8 bases that match TRBD1. The CDR3 length is 13 residues. V was pared by 6 bases and J by 4 bases, with 7 bases of the junction left unmatched. The germline V gene encodes CDR1 SQVTM and CDR2 ANQGSEA. CDR3 DNA sequence: TGCAGCGTCTCGACAGGGGTCAGCTATGGCTACACCTTC. Translating it yields CSVSTGVSYGYTF.

This clonotype was counted at least ten times. The chain combines TRBV28 with TRBJ2-5; 8 bases are a match to TRBD1. CDR1 and CDR2 (germline): MDHEN, SYDVKM. The CDR3 is 17 residues long. After removal of 6 bases from V and 4 bases from J, the junction contained 16 bases not matched to a gene. In DNA form, the CDR3 reads TGTGCCAGCAGCCAATGGGACAGGCATTCCCTGACAGAGACCCAGTACTTC. This encodes CASSQWDRHSLTETQYF.

The table lists this clonotype with a few counts. The gene calls are TRBV7-8 and TRBJ2-5; TRBD2 matches at 9 bases. Trimming at V came to 5 bases and at J to 2 bases, leaving 15 bases not matched to a gene. Per the germline V gene, CDR1 is SGHVS and CDR2 is FQNEAQ. The CDR3 loop spans 18 amino acids. CDR3 DNA sequence: TGTGCCAGCAGCGTAGGGAGAGCACCGGGACTAGCACAAGAGACCCAGTACTTC. Translated: CASSVGRAPGLAQETQYF. Together with reference TRBV7-8 and TRBJ2-5, the CDR3 gives the full variable domain: GAGVSQSPRYKVAKRGQDVALRCDPISGHVSLFWYQQALGQGPEFLTYFQNEAQLDKSGLPSDRFFAERPEGSVSTLKIQRTQQEDSAVYLCASSVGRAPGLAQETQYFGPGTRLLVL.

J is TRBJ1-1 and V is TRBV20-1; TRBD1 might be the D (5 bases). CDR1 and CDR2 (germline): DFQATT, SNEGSKA (reference sequence). V lost 6 bases to trimming and J lost 0 bases, with 11 bases between them. The CDR3 extends over 13 amino acids. The CDR3, as DNA: TGCAGTGCAAGCACAGGCGTGAACACTGAAGCTTTCTTT. Translating gives CSASTGVNTEAFF.

This clonotype was observed at least ten times. V usage is TRBV20-1 and J usage is TRBJ2-5; the D gene is possibly TRBD2 (5 bases). The CDR3 is 14 residues long. Trimming pared 3 bases from V and 2 bases from J, leaving 13 bases between. From germline, CDR1 is DFQATT and CDR2 SNEGSKA (reference sequence). The CDR3 region has the DNA TGCAGTGCTAGGCGGGTTGAAATTCAAGAGACCCAGTACTTC. Protein: CSARRVEIQETQYF.

This clonotype was recorded at least ten times. V gene TRBV4-3 combines with J gene TRBJ2-1, with D maybe TRBD1 (6 bases). CDR1 and CDR2 from the germline V gene are LGHNA and YSLEER. The germline V and J ends were trimmed by 0 bases and 3 bases, with 12 bases remaining between them. The CDR3 is 16 amino acids. The CDR3, as DNA: TGCGCCAGCAGCCAAGATCAAGGGGGTCACTACAATGAGCAGTTCTTC. Encoded protein: CASSQDQGGHYNEQFF.

This clonotype showed up many times. This chain uses TRBV10-3 with TRBJ2-1; D is undetermined. CDR1 is ENHRY and CDR2 is SYGVKD in the germline V gene. CDR3 length equals 13 residues. Trimming pared 0 bases from V and 8 bases from J, leaving 8 bases between. CDR3 coding DNA: TGTGCCATCAGTGAGTCAGCTTTGGATGAGCAGTTCTTC. It encodes CAISESALDEQFF.

Of note for this clonotype: Compared with germline, one end of the junction differs, possibly owing to a read error. V gene TRBV7-7 combines with J gene TRBJ2-1, with 10 bases that match TRBD1. Per germline, CDR1 SSHAT and CDR2 FNYEAQ (reference sequence). The CDR3 totals 15 residues. This chain's CDR3 is CASSSGQGGYNEQFF. The CDR3 DNA sequence: TGTGCTAGCAGCTCTGGACAGGGGGGCTACAATGAGCAGTTCTTC.

This clonotype was counted at least ten times. V and J are TRBV18 and TRBJ2-2; no definite D call. In germline, CDR1 is KGHSH, CDR2 LQKENI. Between the trimmed V and J ends, which lost 1 base and 2 bases, there was a span of 14 bases. The CDR3 is 17 residues long. The DNA for the CDR3 is TGTGCCAGCTCACCACATGACCTTGACACCAACACCGGGGAGCTGTTTTTT. Translating gives CASSPHDLDTNTGELFF.

The V call is TRBV18, the J call TRBJ1-1; D not certain. V was cut by 5 bases and J by 1 base, with 8 bases left in between. The CDR3 covers 13 residues. Germline V gene lookup returns CDR1 KGHSH and CDR2 LQKENI. Here the CDR3 reads CASSSQWNTEAFF. In DNA form, the CDR3 reads TGTGCCAGCTCATCTCAGTGGAACACTGAAGCTTTCTTT.

This clonotype showed up many times. The chain is built from TRBV7-2 and TRBJ1-2; perhaps TRBD1 as D (6 bases). CDR1 and CDR2 (germline): SGHTA, FQGNSA. Trimming cost V 5 bases and J 1 base, with 20 bases left between them. This CDR3 comprises 17 residues. This chain's CDR3 is CASSPRAHGGGNYGYTF. CDR3 DNA: TGTGCCAGCAGCCCGAGGGCCCACGGGGGCGGTAACTATGGCTACACCTTC. The full variable domain, in which reference TRBV7-2 and TRBJ1-2 provide the parts outside the CDR3, is GAGVSQSPSNKVTEKGKDVELRCDPISGHTALYWYRQSLGQGLEFLIYFQGNSAPDKSGLPSDRFSAERTGGSVSTLTIQRTQQEDSAVYLCASSPRAHGGGNYGYTFGSGTRLTVV.

V usage is TRBV20-1 and J usage is TRBJ2-7; D may be TRBD1 (6 bases). Germline lookup yields CDR1 DFQATT and CDR2 SNEGSKA (reference sequence). The CDR3 contains 11 residues. The CDR3 DNA follows: TGCAGCCCGGGCAGGGGCTACGAGCAGTACTTC. It encodes CSPGRGYEQYF.

This clonotype was detected ten times or more. This chain joins TRBV6-2 or TRBV6-3 and TRBJ2-3; D gene ambiguous. Germline V gene lookup returns CDR1 MNHEY and CDR2 SVGEGT. The V and J ends lost 4 bases and 0 bases respectively, with 8 bases between them. This CDR3 has 14 amino acids. The CDR3, as DNA: TGTGCCAGCAGTTCCCACCGTAGCACAGATACGCAGTATTTT. Its translation: CASSSHRSTDTQYF.

This clonotype was seen more than once but under ten times. Here the CDR3 DNA reads TGCGCCAGCAGCCAGGCTACGGCCGGACTAGCGGGAGTTTTGGATGAGCAGTTCTTC. Translating it yields CASSQATAGLAGVLDEQFF. The rearrangement joins TRBV4-1 to TRBJ2-1; 13 bases fit TRBD2. The V gene's germline CDR1 is MGHRA and CDR2 YSYEKL. This CDR3 has 19 residues. With V trimmed by 3 bases and J by 8 bases, 16 bases remained unmatched.

This clonotype was detected ten times or more. The rearrangement links TRBV24-1 to TRBJ1-6; 10 nucleotides match TRBD1. V gave up 3 bases and J gave up 9 bases; unmatched junction bases: 7. Germline loops: CDR1 KGHDR, CDR2 SFDVKD. The CDR3 is made up of 16 amino acids. The CDR3 sequence: CATSDGTGTGVSPLHF. The CDR3 nucleotides read TGTGCCACCAGTGATGGGACCGGGACAGGGGTTTCACCCCTCCACTTT.

This clonotype was recorded at least ten times. The chain couples TRBV12-3 or TRBV12-4 to TRBJ2-7, with TRBD2 matching over 7 bases. Germline trimming cut 1 base from V and 6 bases from J; bases unmatched to any gene: 6. CDR3 length: 14 amino acids. CDR3 bases: TGTGCCAGCAGTTTAGTGGCGGGAGACACCGAGCAGTACTTC. Encoded protein: CASSLVAGDTEQYF.

This clonotype appeared many times. This chain connects TRBV20-1 to TRBJ1-4; the D gene is possibly TRBD1 (6 bases). The CDR3 spans 12 residues. V shed 6 bases and J shed 8 bases, with 13 bases lying between them. Germline V gene data show CDR1 as DFQATT and CDR2 as SNEGSKA (reference sequence). CDR3 residues: CSARTANEKLFF. The DNA of the CDR3 is TGCAGTGCGAGGACAGCAAACGAAAAACTGTTTTTT.

This clonotype rates as medium-sized. This sequence joins TRBV29-1 and TRBJ2-7; no reliable D call. Germline V gene sequence: CDR1 SQVTM, CDR2 ANQGSEA. The V gene lost 3 bases and the J gene lost 0 bases, with 12 bases spanning the gap. This CDR3 has 14 residues. The CDR3 loop reads CSVEETRHSYEQYF. Written as DNA, the CDR3 is TGCAGCGTTGAGGAGACTCGACACTCCTACGAGCAGTACTTC.